This entry concerns a single T cell receptor beta chain. Sequencing was performed with immunoSEQ multiplex PCR; in TCRdb, only in-frame clones are kept and a portion is missing. The repertoire holds approximately 100,000 clones, with approximately 96% as singletons. Germline V gene data show CDR1 as SGHTA and CDR2 as FQGNSA. This CDR3 spans 14 amino acids. V was cut by 5 bases and J by 5 bases, with 13 bases left in between. This sample is part of a study of technical replicates of blood from several donors. V and J are TRBV7-2 and TRBJ2-1, with TRBD2 as a possible D gene (5 bases). The receptor comes from a human donor in good health. Sequencing used T cells isolated from PBMCs. The CDR3 is CASSRRAGDNEQFF. DNA for the CDR3: TGTGCCAGCAGCCGCCGTGCGGGCGACAATGAGCAGTTCTTC.